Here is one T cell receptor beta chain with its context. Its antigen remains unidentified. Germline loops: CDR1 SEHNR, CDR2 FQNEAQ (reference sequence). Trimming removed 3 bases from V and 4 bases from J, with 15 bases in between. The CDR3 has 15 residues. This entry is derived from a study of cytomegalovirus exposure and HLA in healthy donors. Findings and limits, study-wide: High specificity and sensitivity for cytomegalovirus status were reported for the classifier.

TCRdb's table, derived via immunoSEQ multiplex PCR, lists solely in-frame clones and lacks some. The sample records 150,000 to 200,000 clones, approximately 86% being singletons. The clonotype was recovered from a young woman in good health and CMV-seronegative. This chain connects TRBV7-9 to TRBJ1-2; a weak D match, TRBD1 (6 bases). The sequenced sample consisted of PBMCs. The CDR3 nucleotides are TGTGCCAGCAGCTTCCCTGGGGGGGCACTCTATGGCTACACCTTC. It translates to CASSFPGGALYGYTF.